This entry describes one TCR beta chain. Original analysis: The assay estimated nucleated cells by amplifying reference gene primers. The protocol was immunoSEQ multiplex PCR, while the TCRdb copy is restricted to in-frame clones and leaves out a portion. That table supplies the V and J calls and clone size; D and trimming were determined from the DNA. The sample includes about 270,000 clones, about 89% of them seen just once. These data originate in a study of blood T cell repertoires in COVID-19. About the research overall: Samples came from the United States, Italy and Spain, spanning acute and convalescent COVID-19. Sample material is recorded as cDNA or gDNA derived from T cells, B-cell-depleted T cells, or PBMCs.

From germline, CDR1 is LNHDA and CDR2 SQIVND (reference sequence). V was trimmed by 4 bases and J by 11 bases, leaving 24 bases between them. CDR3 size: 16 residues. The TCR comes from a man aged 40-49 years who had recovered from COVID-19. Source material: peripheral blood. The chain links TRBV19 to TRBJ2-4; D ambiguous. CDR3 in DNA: TGTGCCAGTAGTAATCCGCGGCGACCAACCCCGGATTTTCAGTACTTC. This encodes CASSNPRRPTPDFQYF.